Below, one T cell receptor (beta chain) is given with its context. Across several immunoSEQ plates, the genomic DNA of each subset was split evenly. Unsorted PBMC DNA sequencing spanned ten immunoSEQ deep assay plates. Repertoires were generated with immunoSEQ multiplex PCR, while TCRdb's copy carries only in-frame clones and drops some. The sample carries about 490,000 clones, 76% recorded once. This sample stems from a study of shared clonotypes between healthy human individuals. The CDR3 covers 13 residues. Per the germline V gene, CDR1 is SGHAT and CDR2 is FQNNGV. V was clipped by 0 bases and J by 6 bases, with 6 bases between them. Only Caucasian adults living in Nashville, Tennessee served as donors.

This clonotype was sampled from a woman in her thirties or forties in good health. Some clones in this sample may be carry-over from other donors' samples. The chain carries TRBV11-2 and TRBJ2-1; D unresolved. The sequencing sample was made of PBMCs. The CDR3 bases are TGTGCCAGCAGCTTAGATCTTACCAATGAGCAGTTCTTC. This translates into CASSLDLTNEQFF.